These 19 T cell receptor beta chains were sequenced from one sample in a study of cytomegalovirus exposure and HLA in healthy donors. PCR amplification relied on 60 Vbeta primers (plus 13 Jbeta primers). Assay used: immunoSEQ multiplex PCR; TCRdb lists only in-frame clones, some missing. The table has 95,000 to 100,000 clones, about 74% seen once. Material: PBMCs. Receptor source: a female donor in good health and CMV-seronegative.

The chain is built from TRBV11-3 and TRBJ2-1; TRBD2 aligns across 10 bases. The CDR3 covers 16 residues. Germline values: CDR1 SGHNT, CDR2 YENEEA. With 0 bases clipped from V and 9 bases from J, the junction kept 8 bases outside the gene matches. The CDR3 loop reads CASSLEVASGSSEQFF. For the CDR3, the DNA is TGTGCCAGCAGCTTAGAGGTGGCTAGCGGGAGTTCTGAGCAGTTCTTC.

This clone has only a few counts. The genes are TRBV7-9 and TRBJ2-3; 11 positions agree with TRBD2. Germline loops: CDR1 SEHNR, CDR2 FQNEAQ (reference sequence). The ends lost 1 base at V and 0 bases at J; junction bases unmatched: 9. This CDR3 spans 19 amino acids. The CDR3 DNA is TGTGCCAGCAGCTTAGAAAAGGGACTAGCGGACCGTAGCACAGATACGCAGTATTTT. This codes for CASSLEKGLADRSTDTQYF.

The chain uses TRBV29-1 and TRBJ2-7; 7 bases fit TRBD1. Germline-derived CDR1 and CDR2 are SQVTM and ANQGSEA. CDR3 length: 13 residues. The trim removed 4 bases at V and 2 bases at J, leaving 5 bases unmatched. The CDR3 is CSVVGQVTYEQYF. The CDR3 DNA is TGCAGCGTTGTAGGACAGGTAACCTACGAGCAGTACTTC.

For the CDR3, the DNA is TGTGCCAGCAGCCTCCGGGGGGGGGCCGATGAGCAGTTCTTC. Translation gives CASSLRGGADEQFF. The rearrangement uses TRBV7-2 and TRBJ2-1; TRBD2 aligns across 8 bases. The J segment lost 8 bases and the V segment lost 5 bases, leaving 8 bases of the junction unmatched. Germline loops: CDR1 SGHTA, CDR2 FQGNSA. The length of the CDR3 is 14 residues.

The V gene is TRBV30, the J gene TRBJ1-5; 7 bases agree with TRBD1. Germline assignment: CDR1 GTSNPN and CDR2 SVGIG (reference sequence). The CDR3 spans 14 residues. V lost 0 bases and J lost 1; bases outside the gene matches: 0. Here the CDR3 DNA reads TGTGCCTGGAGTGTGGACAGGAGCAATCAGCCCCAGCATTTT. Encoded protein: CAWSVDRSNQPQHF. Supplemented by reference TRBV30 and TRBJ1-5, the full variable domain reads SQTIHQWPATLVQPVGSPLSLECTVEGTSNPNLYWYRQAAGRGLQLLFYSVGIGQISSEVPQNLSASRPQDRQFILSSKKLLLSDSGFYLCAWSVDRSNQPQHFGDGTRLSIL.

This chain uses TRBV7-3 with TRBJ2-1, with 7 bases lining up with TRBD1. J was trimmed by 8 bases and V by 3 bases; bases with no gene match: 7. This CDR3 has 14 residues. Germline V gives CDR1 SGHTA, CDR2 FQGTGA. The CDR3, as DNA: TGTGCCAGCAGCTTCAGGGGGATTAGTGATGAGCAGTTCTTC. It encodes CASSFRGISDEQFF.

The gene calls are TRBV4-2 and TRBJ2-7, with a tentative D call TRBD2 (5 bases). Deletions cut 1 base from V and 2 bases from J, with 15 bases between. The CDR3 contains 16 residues. CDR1 is LGHNA and CDR2 is YNFKEQ in the germline V gene. CDR3: CASSQGWAGQTYEQYF. The CDR3 DNA follows: TGTGCCAGCAGCCAAGGCTGGGCGGGCCAGACCTACGAGCAGTACTTC.

The chain links TRBV19 to TRBJ1-1, with a possible D match to TRBD1 (6 bases). Germline V gives CDR1 LNHDA, CDR2 SQIVND (reference sequence). V lost 4 bases, J lost 0 bases, and 15 bases lay in between. The CDR3 runs 16 residues. CDR3 nucleotide sequence: TGTGCCAGTAGTACCTTGGTCGGACAGATGAACACTGAAGCTTTCTTT. Amino acid sequence: CASSTLVGQMNTEAFF.

The chain couples TRBV27 to TRBJ2-6; the match to TRBD1 covers 8 bases. The germline V gene has CDR1 MNHEY and CDR2 SMNVEV (reference sequence). V was clipped by 1 base and J by 2 bases; unmatched bases: 4. This CDR3 contains 17 residues. The CDR3 here is CASSLYQGAPGANVLTF. In DNA, the CDR3 is TGTGCCAGCAGTTTATATCAGGGGGCGCCTGGGGCCAACGTCCTGACTTTC.

This chain connects TRBV28 to TRBJ2-3, with 10 bases matching TRBD2. Germline V gene lookup returns CDR1 MDHEN and CDR2 SYDVKM. V shed 10 bases, J shed 3 bases, and the junction held 7 bases outside the gene matches. The length of the CDR3 is 14 residues. CDR3 loop: CATFSGRRTDTQYF. CDR3 DNA: TGTGCCACCTTTAGCGGGAGGAGGACAGATACGCAGTATTTT.

This clone was recorded a few times. The genes are TRBV6-6 and TRBJ1-3, with D possibly matching TRBD1 (6 bases). The V gene's germline CDR1 is MNHNY and CDR2 SVGAGI (reference sequence). The ends were cut back, 2 bases at V and 2 bases at J, with 13 bases in the middle. This CDR3 region has 16 residues. CDR3 DNA: TGTGCCAGCAGTTACCGTACAACAGGGACTGGAAACACCATATATTTT. It codes for CASSYRTTGTGNTIYF.

Here the CDR3 DNA reads TGTGCCAGCAGCTTAGAACTAGCGGGTCGCCTTCCCTACGAGCAGTACTTC. Translated, it gives CASSLELAGRLPYEQYF. The J gene is TRBJ2-7, the V gene TRBV7-2, with 9 bases matching TRBD2. The germline V gene has CDR1 SGHTA and CDR2 FQGNSA. The CDR3 has 17 amino acids. V was clipped by 1 base and J by 2 bases; unmatched bases: 9.

The chain is built from TRBV5-1 and TRBJ2-3; TRBD2 matches at 9 bases. This CDR3 comprises 16 residues. Unmatched junction bases numbered 4, after V lost 0 bases and J lost 2 bases. Germline V lookup: CDR1 SGHRS, CDR2 YFSETQ. CDR3 nucleotide sequence: TGCGCCAGCAGCTTGGCGACTAGCGGACCCACAGATACGCAGTATTTT. Translated: CASSLATSGPTDTQYF.

The V gene is TRBV5-1, the J gene TRBJ2-2; 7 bases fit TRBD2. The V gene's germline CDR1 is SGHRS and CDR2 YFSETQ. The CDR3 is 15 amino acids. V shed 3 bases, J shed 0 bases, and the junction held 2 bases outside the gene matches. The CDR3 protein is CASSYGGTNTGELFF. Here the CDR3 DNA reads TGCGCCAGCAGCTACGGGGGGACGAACACCGGGGAGCTGTTTTTT.

The CDR3 protein is CAISPTGDRETQYF. CDR3 in DNA: TGTGCCATCAGCCCGACAGGGGATAGGGAGACCCAGTACTTC. The rearrangement joins TRBV10-3 to TRBJ2-5; 8 bases agree with TRBD1. CDR3 length: 14 residues. V was pared by 6 bases and J by 5 bases, with 8 bases of the junction left unmatched. Germline CDR1 ENHRY, CDR2 SYGVKD.

The chain uses TRBV9 and TRBJ1-1; 8 bases are shared with TRBD1. Germline V CDR1 and CDR2: SGDLS, YYNGEE. The V segment lost 4 bases and the J segment 2 bases; nucleotides outside the gene matches: 4. CDR3 length: 14 amino acids. The DNA for the CDR3 is TGTGCCAGCAGCTTTGGACAGGGAAACACTGAAGCTTTCTTT. Protein: CASSFGQGNTEAFF.

The chain links TRBV10-1 to TRBJ2-1, with 8 nucleotides matching TRBD2. V trimming: 8 bases; J trimming: 10 bases; junction bases outside the gene matches: 7. The CDR3 contains 12 residues. Germline CDR1 WNHNN, CDR2 SYGVQD (reference sequence). The DNA for the CDR3 is TGCGCCAGCCCCGGGGGGGGACGCGAGCAGTTCTTC. This encodes CASPGGGREQFF.

In this sample, this clone turned up once. The chain links TRBV18 to TRBJ2-1; the match to TRBD2 covers 9 bases. The CDR3 has 16 residues. CDR1 and CDR2 from the germline V gene are KGHSH and LQKENI. With V trimmed by 2 bases and J by 5 bases, 7 bases remained unmatched. The CDR3 DNA sequence: TGTGCCAGCTCACCAGGCCTTGCGGGGGGGGACAATGAGCAGTTCTTC. Protein: CASSPGLAGGDNEQFF.

This clone was found once. The chain combines TRBV29-1 with TRBJ2-1; 11 nucleotides match TRBD2. The CDR3 has 16 amino acids. J lost 3 bases, V lost 6 bases, and 10 bases had no gene match. The germline gives CDR1 SQVTM, CDR2 ANQGSEA. CDR3 loop: CSVDPGTSGYYNEQFF. For the CDR3, the DNA is TGCAGCGTCGATCCCGGGACTAGCGGTTACTACAATGAGCAGTTCTTC.